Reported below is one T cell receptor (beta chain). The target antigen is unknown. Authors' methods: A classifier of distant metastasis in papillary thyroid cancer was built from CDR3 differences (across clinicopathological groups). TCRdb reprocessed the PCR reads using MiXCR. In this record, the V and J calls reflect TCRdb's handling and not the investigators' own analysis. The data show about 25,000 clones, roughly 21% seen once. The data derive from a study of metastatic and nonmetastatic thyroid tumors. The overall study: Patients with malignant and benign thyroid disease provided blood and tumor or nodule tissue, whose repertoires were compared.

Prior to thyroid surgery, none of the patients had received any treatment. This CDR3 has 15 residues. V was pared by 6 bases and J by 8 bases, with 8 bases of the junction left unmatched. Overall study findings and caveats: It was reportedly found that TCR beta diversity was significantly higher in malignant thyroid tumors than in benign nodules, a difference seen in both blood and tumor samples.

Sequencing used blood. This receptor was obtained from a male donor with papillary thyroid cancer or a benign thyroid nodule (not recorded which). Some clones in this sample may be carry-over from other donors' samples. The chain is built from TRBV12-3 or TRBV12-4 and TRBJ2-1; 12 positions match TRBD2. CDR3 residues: CASSNRASGRDEQFF. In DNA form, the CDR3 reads TGTGCCAGCAGCAATCGGGCTAGCGGGAGGGATGAGCAGTTCTTC.